This T cell receptor beta chain was retrieved from a study of regulatory T cells in long-lasting Graves disease. Time point reported: newly diagnosed GD, antithyroid drugs for less than 3 months. Extracted PBMC RNA gave rise to the TCR library. Each of the patients was recruited from an endocrinology department situated in Xi'an, China. For this clonotype: Its matching antigen is unknown.

CDR1 and CDR2 from the germline V gene are LNHNV and YYDKDF (reference sequence). The CDR3 spans 15 residues. The ends were cut back, 0 bases at V and 4 bases at J, with 10 bases in the middle. Arm-PCR of CDR3 regions and iRepertoire HTBI primers were the basis on which TCR beta libraries were built. TCRdb independently ran MiXCR on the multiplex PCR reads; one entry per CDR3 protein. This table has 350,000 to 550,000 distinct CDR3 sequences, about 15% appearing once. Study-wide findings and caveats: Only peripheral blood was studied, not thyroid tissue. A reduction in accuracy may have resulted from the small sample size.

The same data also contributed to another study, on T cells in Graves' hyperthyroidism and ophthalmopathy. That source adds: Appearing also in blood were most of the thyroid clonotypes expanded above 0.001.

The clonotype comes from a woman aged 25-40 years with Graves disease. The material sequenced was peripheral blood mononuclear cells (PBMCs), taken at new diagnosis, from a patient treated with antithyroid drugs. The chain joins TRBV15 to TRBJ1-5; D is possibly TRBD1 (6 bases). Here the CDR3 reads CATSRDRGRNQPQHF. CDR3 DNA: TGTGCCACCAGCAGAGACAGGGGTAGAAATCAGCCCCAGCATTTT.